This T cell receptor beta chain was retrieved from a study of T cell responses to AZD1222 COVID-19 vaccine. Whole-study results and caveats: Of the AZD1222 recipients, only five to seven were seropositive at baseline.

Turning to this clone: Its cognate antigen is unknown.

It was second doses at about 4 or about 12 weeks that were pooled. Produced via immunoSEQ multiplex PCR; TCRdb's table is partial and in-frame only. The sample holds around 80,000 clones, 80% to 95% seen once. The CDR3 length is 12 residues. The V end was cut by 6 bases, the J end by 1 base, with 6 bases between. CDR1 and CDR2 from the germline V gene are LNHDA and SQIVND (reference sequence). The specimen comprised peripheral blood, sampled 28 days after the second AZD1222 dose. The source of this sequence is an adult who received the AZD1222 COVID-19 vaccine. The chain carries TRBV19 and TRBJ1-2; D unresolved. The CDR3 region has the DNA TGTGCCAGTAGCCTATATAACTATGGCTACACCTTC. It translates to CASSLYNYGYTF.